Below are 19 T cell receptor beta chains sequenced from a single sample in a study of T cells after yellow fever vaccination. TCRdb re-derived calls from the 5' RACE reads in MiXCR, one entry per CDR3 protein. The table lists some 500,000 distinct CDR3 sequences, roughly 13% of them singletons. The starting material was PBMCs, obtained on the day of the yellow fever booster vaccination. The receptors were sampled from a man aged 30 to 39 who received the YFV17D yellow fever vaccine.

This chain uses TRBV20-1 with TRBJ2-5; D call uncertain. CDR1 DFQATT and CDR2 SNEGSKA come from the germline V gene (reference sequence). V lost 1 base and J 2 bases, leaving 8 bases between the germline ends. The CDR3 has 13 residues. CDR3 loop: CSARVNSQETQYF. CDR3 nucleotide sequence: TGCAGTGCTAGAGTGAACTCACAAGAGACCCAGTACTTC.

This clonotype turned up a few times. The chain uses TRBV6-1 and TRBJ2-3; TRBD2 matches 14 bases. CDR1 and CDR2 from the germline V gene are MNHNS and SASEGT. V shed 8 bases, J shed 5 bases, and the junction held 6 bases outside the gene matches. The CDR3 has 15 residues. The CDR3 is CASRLAGGRGDTQYF. As DNA, the CDR3 is TGTGCCAGCCGACTAGCGGGAGGGCGTGGAGATACGCAGTATTTT.

This clonotype was seen at least ten times. The chain recombines TRBV7-8 with TRBJ2-7; D remains unclear. The CDR3 is 14 residues long. Germline values: CDR1 SGHVS, CDR2 FQNEAQ. V lost 1 base and J 5 bases, leaving 12 bases between the germline ends. The CDR3 region has the DNA TGTGCCAGCAGCTTAGGTATAGGCGGCGACGAGCAGTACTTC. It is translated as CASSLGIGGDEQYF.

J is TRBJ1-1 and V is TRBV20-1; D gene unclear. Germline CDR1 and CDR2: DFQATT and SNEGSKA (reference sequence). This CDR3 comprises 12 residues. The germline V and J ends were trimmed by 7 bases and 1 base, with 10 bases remaining between them. This CDR3 is CSVSGGNTEAFF. CDR3 in DNA: TGCAGTGTTTCGGGAGGGAACACTGAAGCTTTCTTT.

The sample holds a few counts of this clonotype. The V call is TRBV7-2, the J call TRBJ2-3, with TRBD2 as a possible D gene (6 bases). CDR1 is SGHTA, CDR2 FQGNSA, per germline. This CDR3 is built from 14 residues. V shed 3 bases and J shed 6 bases, with 13 bases lying between them. In DNA, the CDR3 is TGTGCCAGCAGCTTCAGCGGCGGGGTTGATACGCAGTATTTT. Its protein is CASSFSGGVDTQYF.

The rearrangement joins TRBV29-1 to TRBJ2-3, with 9 bases that match TRBD2. Germline V CDR1 and CDR2: SQVTM, ANQGSEA. The trim removed 5 bases at V and 2 bases at J, leaving 14 bases unmatched. This CDR3 is built from 17 residues. The CDR3 region has the DNA TGCAGCGTTCCCGCTAGCGGGATGCACATTCTCACAGATACGCAGTATTTT. Translated: CSVPASGMHILTDTQYF.

In its sample, this clonotype was seen many times. The chain joins TRBV4-3 to TRBJ2-3; 11 positions match TRBD2. Per germline, CDR1 LGHNA and CDR2 YSLEER. Trimming at V came to 1 base and at J to 3 bases, leaving 6 bases not matched to a gene. The CDR3 spans 17 residues. Here the CDR3 DNA reads TGCGCCAGCAGCCAAGCCCCACTAGCGGGAGTTACAGATACGCAGTATTTT. Translating gives CASSQAPLAGVTDTQYF.

This rearrangement joins TRBV5-4 to TRBJ2-3, with a tentative D call TRBD2 (5 bases). Trimming took 6 bases from V and 4 from J, leaving 12 bases between them. The length of the CDR3 is 13 residues. CDR1 SGHNT and CDR2 YYREEE come from the germline V gene (reference sequence). The DNA for the CDR3 is TGTGCCAGCACCCCGTCGGGGTCAGATACGCAGTATTTT. It encodes CASTPSGSDTQYF.

The chain is built from TRBV6-2 or TRBV6-3 and TRBJ2-1, with 9 bases identical to TRBD2. The CDR3 contains 17 residues. In germline, CDR1 is MNHEY, CDR2 SVGEGT. Unmatched junction bases numbered 5, after V lost 0 bases and J lost 2 bases. The CDR3 sequence is CASSYSRLADTYNEQFF. The DNA for the CDR3 is TGTGCCAGCAGTTACTCCCGACTAGCGGATACCTACAATGAGCAGTTCTTC.

Many counts were recorded for this clonotype. V is TRBV10-2 and J is TRBJ1-1; D is unresolved. CDR3 length: 12 amino acids. Germline assignment: CDR1 WSHSY and CDR2 SAAADI. Trimming left V 7 bases short and J 0 bases short, with 6 bases between. CDR3: CASIGMNTEAFF. The CDR3, as DNA: TGCGCCAGCATAGGGATGAACACTGAAGCTTTCTTT.

This clonotype was seen repeatedly, ten times or more. The V call is TRBV7-2, the J call TRBJ2-5, with D unclear. This CDR3 is built from 15 residues. Trimming took off 1 base at V and 7 bases at J, with 16 bases between the two ends. Looked up from germline, CDR1 is SGHTA and CDR2 is FQGNSA. This CDR3 reads CASSLVVPEVGTQYF. The CDR3 DNA sequence: TGTGCCAGCAGCTTAGTGGTGCCCGAAGTTGGGACCCAGTACTTC.

This clonotype was counted many times. V and J are TRBV5-1 and TRBJ2-7; 8 bases match TRBD1. CDR3 length equals 17 residues. Germline CDR1 SGHRS, CDR2 YFSETQ. The J segment lost 3 bases and the V segment lost 0 bases, leaving 11 bases of the junction unmatched. In nucleotides, the CDR3 is TGCGCCAGCAGCTTGGACCAAAGAGGACAGGGAATCTACGAGCAGTACTTC. It codes for CASSLDQRGQGIYEQYF.

As for this clonotype: The junction departs from germline at one end; a sequencing error may be responsible. CDR3: CASSLALSSGNTIYF. The CDR3 region has the DNA TGTGCTAGCAGCTTAGCATTGAGCTCTGGAAACACCATATATTTT. The V call is TRBV7-7, the J call TRBJ1-3; no clear D gene. This CDR3 is 15 amino acids long. Per the germline V gene, CDR1 is SSHAT and CDR2 is FNYEAQ (reference sequence).

V and J are TRBV20-1 and TRBJ2-1; 14 nucleotides agree with TRBD2. J gave up 8 bases and V 2 bases, and 8 bases lay outside the gene matches. This CDR3 comprises 16 residues. Germline V gene sequence: CDR1 DFQATT, CDR2 SNEGSKA (reference sequence). CDR3 region: CSARSPGTSGSYEQFF. CDR3 sequence (DNA): TGCAGTGCTAGATCTCCCGGGACTAGCGGGAGTTATGAGCAGTTCTTC.

V usage is TRBV5-1 and J usage is TRBJ1-3; weak D call: TRBD1 (6 bases). With 3 bases removed from V and 0 bases from J, the gap between germline ends came to 16 bases. Germline-derived CDR1 and CDR2 are SGHRS and YFSETQ. The length of the CDR3 is 17 residues. DNA for the CDR3: TGCGCCAGCAGCTCTACCGGGACACCGTCCTCTGGAAACACCATATATTTT. Amino acids: CASSSTGTPSSGNTIYF.

The rearrangement uses TRBV9 and TRBJ1-3; the D gene is possibly TRBD1 (6 bases). The CDR3 is made up of 17 amino acids. Looked up from germline, CDR1 is SGDLS and CDR2 is YYNGEE. Trimming pared 3 bases from V and 3 bases from J, leaving 19 bases between. The CDR3 DNA reads TGTGCCAGCAGCGGCCTGAGGGGACAACGGGATGGAAACACCATATATTTT. This codes for CASSGLRGQRDGNTIYF.

There are a few counts of this clonotype. This sequence joins TRBV29-1 and TRBJ1-2; the match to TRBD1 covers 9 bases. V lost 6 bases to trimming and J lost 2 bases; unmatched junction nucleotides: 4. CDR1 SQVTM and CDR2 ANQGSEA come from the germline V gene. The CDR3 contains 13 residues. This CDR3 is CSVGDRDNYGYTF. For the CDR3, the DNA is TGCAGCGTGGGGGACAGGGACAACTATGGCTACACCTTC.

A few counts support this clonotype. This sequence joins TRBV5-1 and TRBJ2-3; a possible D gene is TRBD1 (7 bases). V lost 4 bases and J 0 bases, leaving 12 bases between the germline ends. The CDR3 consists of 15 residues. CDR1 SGHRS and CDR2 YFSETQ come from the germline V gene. CDR3 sequence reads: CASSEEGASTDTQYF. CDR3 bases: TGCGCCAGCAGCGAGGAGGGGGCTAGCACAGATACGCAGTATTTT.

This clonotype was recorded many times. The gene calls are TRBV12-3 or TRBV12-4 and TRBJ2-5, with 9 bases identical to TRBD1. This CDR3 has 13 residues. Unmatched junction bases numbered 4, after V lost 5 bases and J lost 6 bases. Here the CDR3 reads CASSPGTGKTQYF. The CDR3 DNA reads TGTGCCAGCAGTCCGGGGACAGGGAAGACCCAGTACTTC.